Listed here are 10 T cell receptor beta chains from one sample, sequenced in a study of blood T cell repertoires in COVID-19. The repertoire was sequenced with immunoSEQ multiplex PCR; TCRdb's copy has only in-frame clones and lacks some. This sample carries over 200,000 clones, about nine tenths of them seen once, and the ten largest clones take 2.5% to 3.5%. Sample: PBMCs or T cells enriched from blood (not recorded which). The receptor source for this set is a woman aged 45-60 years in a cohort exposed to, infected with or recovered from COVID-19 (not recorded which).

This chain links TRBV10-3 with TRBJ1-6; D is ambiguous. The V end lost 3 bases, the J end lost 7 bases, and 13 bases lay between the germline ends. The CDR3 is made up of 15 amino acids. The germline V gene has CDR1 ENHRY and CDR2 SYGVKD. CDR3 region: CAISDMGGRNSPLHF. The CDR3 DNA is TGTGCCATCAGTGACATGGGAGGCCGAAATTCACCCCTCCACTTT.

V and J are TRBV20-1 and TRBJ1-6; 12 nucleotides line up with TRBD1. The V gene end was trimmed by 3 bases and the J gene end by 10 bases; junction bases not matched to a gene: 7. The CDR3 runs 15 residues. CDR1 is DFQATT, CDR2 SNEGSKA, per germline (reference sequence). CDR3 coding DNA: TGCAGTGCTAGTCCCGGGACAGGGGGCGAATCACCCCTCCACTTT. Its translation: CSASPGTGGESPLHF.

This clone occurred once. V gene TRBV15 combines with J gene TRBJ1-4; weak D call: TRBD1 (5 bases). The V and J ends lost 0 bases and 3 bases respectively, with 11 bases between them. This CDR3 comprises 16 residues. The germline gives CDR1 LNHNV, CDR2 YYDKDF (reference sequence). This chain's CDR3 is CATSRDRGGANEKLFF. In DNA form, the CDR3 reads TGTGCCACCAGCAGAGATCGGGGGGGGGCTAATGAAAAACTGTTTTTT. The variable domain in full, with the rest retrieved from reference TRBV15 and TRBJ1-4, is DAMVIQNPRYQVTQFGKPVTLSCSQTLNHNVMYWYQQKSSQAPKLLFHYYDKDFNNEADTPDNFQSRRPNTSFCFLDIRSPGLGDTAMYLCATSRDRGGANEKLFFGSGTQLSVL.

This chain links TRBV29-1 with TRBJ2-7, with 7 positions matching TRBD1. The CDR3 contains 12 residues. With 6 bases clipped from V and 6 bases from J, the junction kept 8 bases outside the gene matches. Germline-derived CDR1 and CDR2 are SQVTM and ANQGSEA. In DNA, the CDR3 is TGCAGCGTGTACAGGGGACGGAGCGAGCAGTACTTC. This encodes CSVYRGRSEQYF.

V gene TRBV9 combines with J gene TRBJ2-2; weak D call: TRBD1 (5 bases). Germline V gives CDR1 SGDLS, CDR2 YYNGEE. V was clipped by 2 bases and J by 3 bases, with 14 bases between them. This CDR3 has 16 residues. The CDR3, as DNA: TGTGCCAGCAGCGTTCAAGGGGTGGCCCACACCGGGGAGCTGTTTTTT. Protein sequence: CASSVQGVAHTGELFF.

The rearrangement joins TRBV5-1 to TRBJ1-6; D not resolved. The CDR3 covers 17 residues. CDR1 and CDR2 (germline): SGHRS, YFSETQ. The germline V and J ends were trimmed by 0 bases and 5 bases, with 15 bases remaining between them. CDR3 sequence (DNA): TGCGCCAGCAGCTTGGCGGCCAGACTACGAAATAATTCACCCCTCCACTTT. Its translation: CASSLAARLRNNSPLHF.

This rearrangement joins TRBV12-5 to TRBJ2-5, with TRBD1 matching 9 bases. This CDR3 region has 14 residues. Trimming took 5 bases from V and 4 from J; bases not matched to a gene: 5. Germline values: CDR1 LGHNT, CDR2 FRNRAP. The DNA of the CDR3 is TGTGCTAGTGGTGCACCGGGACAGGGAGAGACCCAGTACTTC. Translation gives CASGAPGQGETQYF.

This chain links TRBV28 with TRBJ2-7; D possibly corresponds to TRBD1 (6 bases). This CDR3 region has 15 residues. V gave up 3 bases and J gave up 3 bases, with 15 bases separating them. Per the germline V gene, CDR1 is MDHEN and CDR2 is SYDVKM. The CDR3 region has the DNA TGTGCCAGCAGTTTGGGGCTGGACAGCATCTACGAGCAGTACTTC. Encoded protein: CASSLGLDSIYEQYF.

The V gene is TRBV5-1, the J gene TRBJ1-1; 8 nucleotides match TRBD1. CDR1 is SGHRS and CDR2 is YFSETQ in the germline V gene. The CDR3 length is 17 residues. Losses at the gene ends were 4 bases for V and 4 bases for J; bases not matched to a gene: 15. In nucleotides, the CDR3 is TGCGCCAGCAGCGTGCAGGGGGCGGGGGTATCGGGCACTGAAGCTTTCTTT. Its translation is CASSVQGAGVSGTEAFF.

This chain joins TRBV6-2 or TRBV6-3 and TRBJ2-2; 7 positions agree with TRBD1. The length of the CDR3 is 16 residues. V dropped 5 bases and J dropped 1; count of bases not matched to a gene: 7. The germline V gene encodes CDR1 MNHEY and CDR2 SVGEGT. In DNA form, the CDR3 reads TGTGCCAGCAGTCCATCCAGGACAGGGAACACCGGGGAGCTGTTTTTT. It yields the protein CASSPSRTGNTGELFF.